The entry below describes one T cell receptor (beta chain). Its cognate antigen is unknown. The CDR3 consists of 17 residues. This entry comes from a study of CD8 T cells in ankylosing spondylitis. General observations from the study: Blood of patients with ankylosing spondylitis appeared to be characterized by a TCR beta motif of several highly homologous variants. Reportedly, matched ankylosing spondylitis synovial fluid was significantly enriched for disease-linked clones.

MiXCR, applied by TCRdb to the 5' RACE reads, yields one record per CDR3 protein. The table has 290,000 or so distinct CDR3 sequences, around 21% seen once. The receptor's source is a female donor with ankylosing spondylitis or in good health (not recorded which). The sample taken for sequencing was blood, either unsorted or a sorted T cell fraction (not recorded which). This rearrangement joins TRBV21-1 to TRBJ2-1; the table's TRBD2 call for D was not verified on the DNA. TRBV21-1 is a documented pseudogene. CDR3 region: CASIDLLGVHVINEQFF. The CDR3 DNA reads TGTGCCAGCATCGACCTCCTTGGGGTCCACGTGATCAATGAGCAGTTCTTC.